These 19 T cell receptor beta chains share one sample of origin, sequenced in a study of T cells in localized non-small cell lung cancer. The method was immunoSEQ multiplex PCR; TCRdb's version includes in-frame clones alone and lacks a portion of them. Seen here are about 24,000 clones, about 86% observed once, and the top ten hold roughly 6%. The sample in question was peripheral blood, obtained before any cancer treatment. The receptors shown here come from a male donor older than 55 with stage II squamous cell lung carcinoma.

The chain joins TRBV19 to TRBJ1-2; D unresolved. The CDR3 has 15 residues. In germline, CDR1 is LNHDA, CDR2 SQIVND (reference sequence). V gave up 7 bases and J gave up 3 bases, with 18 bases separating them. Here the CDR3 DNA reads TGTGCCAGTACCAATTCCCGCTTTCGGCACTATGGCTACACCTTC. Protein sequence: CASTNSRFRHYGYTF.

The chain recombines TRBV4-1 with TRBJ2-1; 7 bases agree with TRBD2. V shed 5 bases and J 2 bases; nucleotides not matched to a gene: 9. The CDR3 runs 16 residues. Germline CDR1 MGHRA, CDR2 YSYEKL. CDR3 protein: CASSEGEGPPYNEQFF. CDR3 in DNA: TGCGCCAGCAGCGAAGGGGAGGGCCCCCCCTACAATGAGCAGTTCTTC.

The chain has TRBV7-8 and TRBJ2-1; 9 nucleotides match TRBD1. This CDR3 is built from 12 residues. Germline CDR1 is SGHVS and CDR2 is FQNEAQ. Unmatched junction bases numbered 5, after V lost 5 bases and J lost 12 bases. In DNA, the CDR3 is TGTGCCAGCAGCCCTGACAGGGGGAGGCAGTTCTTC. Protein: CASSPDRGRQFF. The full variable domain, its missing parts supplied by reference TRBV7-8 and TRBJ2-1, is GAGVSQSPRYKVAKRGQDVALRCDPISGHVSLFWYQQALGQGPEFLTYFQNEAQLDKSGLPSDRFFAERPEGSVSTLKIQRTQQEDSAVYLCASSPDRGRQFFGPGTRLTVL.

In its sample, this clone was seen once. The chain recombines TRBV18 with TRBJ2-7, with a possible D match to TRBD1 (6 bases). This CDR3 comprises 16 residues. The V end was cut by 4 bases, the J end by 0 bases, with 16 bases between. Germline V gene sequence: CDR1 KGHSH, CDR2 LQKENI. The CDR3 coding sequence is TGTGCCAGCTCACACGGACAGTTGGGATTCTCCTACGAGCAGTACTTC. The encoded protein is CASSHGQLGFSYEQYF.

The chain couples TRBV30 to TRBJ1-5, with 9 bases identical to TRBD1. Germline trimming cut 2 bases from V and 1 base from J; bases unmatched to any gene: 3. The CDR3 loop spans 15 amino acids. Looked up from germline, CDR1 is GTSNPN and CDR2 is SVGIG (reference sequence). CDR3: CAWSTGTGSNQPQHF. The CDR3, as DNA: TGTGCCTGGAGTACGGGGACAGGGAGCAATCAGCCCCAGCATTTT.

The chain is built from TRBV6-6 and TRBJ2-3, with TRBD1 matching 10 bases. Germline V lookup: CDR1 MNHNY, CDR2 SVGAGI (reference sequence). This CDR3 spans 16 amino acids. Losses at the gene ends were 6 bases for V and 3 bases for J; bases not matched to a gene: 9. Here the CDR3 DNA reads TGTGCCAGCAGATATCCGGGACAGGGGTGGACAGATACGCAGTATTTT. Protein product: CASRYPGQGWTDTQYF.

CDR3 coding DNA: TGCGCCAGCAGCCAAAGTGGGCTAGCGGGGGGGGGCGAGACCCAGTACTTC. It encodes CASSQSGLAGGGETQYF. The chain recombines TRBV4-3 with TRBJ2-5; 12 nucleotides align to TRBD2. Germline assignment: CDR1 LGHNA and CDR2 YSLEER. J was trimmed by 5 bases and V by 2 bases; bases with no gene match: 9. This CDR3 has 17 amino acids.

The V and J genes are TRBV5-1 and TRBJ2-7; a weak D match, TRBD1 (6 bases). The CDR3 spans 15 residues. Looked up from germline, CDR1 is SGHRS and CDR2 is YFSETQ. The germline V and J ends were trimmed by 3 bases and 0 bases, with 13 bases remaining between them. The DNA of the CDR3 is TGCGCCAGCAGCTGGGGCGGACAGAGCTCCTACGAGCAGTACTTC. Translated, it gives CASSWGGQSSYEQYF.

The V gene is TRBV9, the J gene TRBJ2-2; D is possibly TRBD1 or TRBD2 (5 bases each). Germline values: CDR1 SGDLS, CDR2 YYNGEE. The CDR3 runs 17 residues. Trimming stripped 3 bases from V and 5 bases from J, with 20 bases between. CDR3 DNA sequence: TGTGCCAGCAGCGCCGAGGGGTCGGCCCTGAATACCGGGGAGCTGTTTTTT. Translation gives CASSAEGSALNTGELFF.

The chain is built from TRBV18 and TRBJ1-2, with 9 bases aligning to TRBD1. Per germline, CDR1 KGHSH and CDR2 LQKENI. This CDR3 has 15 residues. Trimming removed 5 bases from V and 3 bases from J; junction bases left unmatched: 7. CDR3 in amino acids: CASSLKQGADYGYTF. CDR3 sequence (DNA): TGTGCCAGCTCATTGAAACAGGGGGCTGACTATGGCTACACCTTC.

The rearrangement uses TRBV5-5 and TRBJ1-2, with D hard to call. Germline CDR1 and CDR2: SGHKS and YYEKEE (reference sequence). The length of the CDR3 is 13 residues. V dropped 4 bases and J dropped 2 bases, with 9 bases sitting between them. The CDR3 DNA follows: TGTGCCAGCAGCCCGGACGGGAACTATGGCTACACCTTC. This codes for CASSPDGNYGYTF.

V and J are TRBV6-1 and TRBJ1-5; the D gene is possibly TRBD1 (6 bases). Germline lookup yields CDR1 MNHNS and CDR2 SASEGT. Trimming stripped 3 bases from V and 0 bases from J, with 12 bases between. CDR3 length equals 16 residues. The CDR3 loop reads CASSDRGDHSNQPQHF. The CDR3 nucleotides are TGTGCCAGCAGTGACAGGGGTGACCATAGCAATCAGCCCCAGCATTTT.

This clone occurred a few times. The chain couples TRBV28 to TRBJ1-2, with D uncertain. CDR3 length: 15 residues. Germline assignment: CDR1 MDHEN and CDR2 SYDVKM. Trimming removed 4 bases at V and 3 bases at J, with 15 bases between. CDR3 DNA: TGTGCCAGCAGTTCGTCTGGAGGGTTCGACTATGGCTACACCTTC. Its translation is CASSSSGGFDYGYTF.

This clone was detected a few times. The V call is TRBV9, the J call TRBJ1-4, with D possibly being TRBD1 (5 bases). Trimming shortened V by 1 base and J by 4 bases, and 17 bases separated the two germline ends. Germline V gene data show CDR1 as SGDLS and CDR2 as YYNGEE. This CDR3 comprises 17 residues. As DNA, the CDR3 is TGTGCCAGCAGCGTACGCCAGGGTACTCCTTTTAATGAAAAACTGTTTTTT. Amino acids: CASSVRQGTPFNEKLFF.

The rearrangement links TRBV5-1 to TRBJ2-7; D is ambiguous. V lost 3 bases and J 2 bases, leaving 12 bases between the germline ends. CDR3 size: 14 residues. Per the germline V gene, CDR1 is SGHRS and CDR2 is YFSETQ. This CDR3 reads CASSSFPSPYEQYF. The CDR3 bases are TGCGCCAGCAGCTCTTTCCCTTCCCCCTACGAGCAGTACTTC.

As to this clone: The same CDR3 arises from other DNA sequences in this sample as well. V gene TRBV6-5 combines with J gene TRBJ1-6; 8 nucleotides align to TRBD1. The germline CDR1 and CDR2 sequences are MNHEY and SVGAGI. Trimming took 6 bases from V and 7 from J; bases not matched to a gene: 8. The CDR3 runs 15 residues. CDR3 in amino acids: CASRPSTGENSPLHF. The CDR3 coding sequence is TGTGCCAGCAGACCCTCGACAGGGGAAAATTCACCCCTCCACTTT.

The rearrangement links TRBV4-1 to TRBJ2-6, with TRBD1 matching over 9 bases. Germline V CDR1 and CDR2: MGHRA, YSYEKL. V shed 1 base and J 3 bases; nucleotides not matched to a gene: 10. The CDR3 contains 19 residues. The CDR3 nucleotides are TGCGCCAGCAGCCAAGGATCCGGGACAGGGTTCGGTGGGGCCAACGTCCTGACTTTC. It codes for CASSQGSGTGFGGANVLTF.

The rearrangement uses TRBV28 and TRBJ1-1; no firm D call. CDR1 and CDR2 (germline): MDHEN, SYDVKM. V was pared by 2 bases and J by 7 bases, with 11 bases between. The CDR3 loop spans 13 amino acids. The CDR3 DNA is TGTGCCAGCAGTTTAGAGACCCCTAATGAAGCTTTCTTT. Translated, it gives CASSLETPNEAFF. Full variable domain (remainder filled in from reference TRBV28 and TRBJ1-1): DVKVTQSSRYLVKRTGEKVFLECVQDMDHENMFWYRQDPGLGLRLIYFSYDVKMKEKGDIPEGYSVSREKKERFSLILESASTNQTSMYLCASSLETPNEAFFGQGTRLTVV.

This clone has a single count. V gene TRBV19 combines with J gene TRBJ1-4, with no clear D. V was pared by 7 bases and J by 11 bases, with 11 bases between. CDR1 and CDR2 from the germline V gene are LNHDA and SQIVND (reference sequence). CDR3 size: 11 residues. CDR3 nucleotides: TGTGCCAGTACCGAGGGTGAGAAACTGTTTTTT. Its protein product is CASTEGEKLFF.